The rows below give T cell receptor beta chains drawn from one sample of a study of cytomegalovirus exposure and HLA in healthy donors. Only in-frame clones appear in the TCRdb table, and some are missing; sequencing was by immunoSEQ multiplex PCR. This table holds 130,000 or so clones, roughly 9.6% found once. The sample consisted of PBMCs. All receptors derive from a woman aged 40 to 55 in good health and CMV-seropositive. Both conserved end residues are part of each CDR3. D genes are given only for firm matches. Rows may omit the clone size; those that give it use once, few, many or a size class.

clone size	J gene	V gene	D gene	CDR3 protein	CDR3 DNA
.	TRBJ2-7	TRBV19	TRBD2	CASSIGLAGTYEQYF	TGTGCCAGTAGTATAGGGCTAGCGGGCACTTACGAGCAGTACTTC
.	TRBJ2-7	TRBV7-2	TRBD1	CASSLGSRTGKGEQYF	TGTGCCAGCAGCTTAGGTTCAAGGACAGGGAAGGGCGAGCAGTACTTC
medium-sized	TRBJ2-3	TRBV5-4	.	CASSPGHLTDTQYF	TGTGCCAGCAGCCCTGGACATCTGACAGATACGCAGTATTTT
.	TRBJ2-7	TRBV6-8	.	CASSPPTRRTTTTYEQYF	TGTGCCAGCAGCCCTCCCACACGGAGAACAACAACAACCTACGAGCAGTACTTC
.	TRBJ2-7	TRBV4-1	.	CASSQAGSVYEQYF	TGCGCCAGCAGCCAAGCGGGTTCAGTCTACGAGCAGTACTTC
large	TRBJ2-1	TRBV14	TRBD1	CASSQLPGQGDNEQFF	TGTGCCAGCAGCCAACTCCCGGGACAGGGAGACAATGAGCAGTTCTTC
few	TRBJ1-2	TRBV10-3	TRBD1	CAISLGDRVGYTF	TGTGCCATCTCACTAGGGGACAGGGTCGGCTACACCTTC
few	TRBJ1-2	TRBV5-1	TRBD1	CASSLAQGVGGYTF	TGCGCCAGCAGCTTGGCCCAGGGGGTAGGCGGCTACACCTTC
few	TRBJ2-7	TRBV11-2	.	CASSLLQAPHYEQYF	TGTGCCAGCAGCTTACTGCAGGCTCCTCACTACGAGCAGTACTTC
medium-sized	TRBJ1-2	TRBV5-6	TRBD1	CASRLGQLYGYTF	TGTGCCAGCAGACTGGGACAGCTCTATGGCTACACCTTC
.	TRBJ1-6	TRBV6-5	.	CASSYVNSPLHF	TGTGCCAGCAGTTACGTAAATTCACCCCTCCACTTT
.	TRBJ2-3	TRBV11-2	.	CASSGRVYSTDTQYF	TGTGCCAGCAGCGGTCGAGTATATAGCACAGATACGCAGTATTTT
.	TRBJ1-4	TRBV4-1	.	CASSPGEGSNEKLFF	TGCGCCAGCAGCCCAGGGGAAGGGTCTAATGAAAAACTGTTTTTT
few	TRBJ1-1	TRBV7-8	.	CASSLQGGPEAFF	TGTGCCAGCAGCTTACAGGGAGGGCCTGAAGCTTTCTTT
.	TRBJ2-7	TRBV6-5	TRBD1	CASSRQGSYEQYF	TGTGCCAGCAGCCGACAGGGTTCCTACGAGCAGTACTTC
few	TRBJ2-1	TRBV29-1	TRBD1	CSVETGTGSSYNEQFF	TGCAGCGTTGAGACCGGGACAGGTAGCTCCTACAATGAGCAGTTCTTC
.	TRBJ1-2	TRBV19	.	CASSGGTINYGYTF	TGTGCCAGTAGTGGGGGGACTATTAACTATGGCTACACCTTC
many	TRBJ1-1	TRBV15	.	CATSRIGTSTEAFF	TGTGCCACCAGCAGAATAGGGACAAGCACTGAAGCTTTCTTT
.	TRBJ2-5	TRBV7-8	.	CASSPAGYGETQYF	TGTGCCAGCAGCCCGGCAGGGTATGGAGAGACCCAGTACTTC
.	TRBJ2-2	TRBV5-1	TRBD2	CASSSTSGAFANTGELFF	TGCGCCAGCAGCTCGACTAGCGGGGCGTTCGCGAACACCGGGGAGCTGTTTTTT
.	TRBJ1-1	TRBV6-5	.	CASRTTGSQYTEAFF	TGTGCCAGCAGGACTACTGGGTCTCAGTACACTGAAGCTTTCTTT
.	TRBJ2-7	TRBV5-1	.	CASSLAGQVSYEQYF	TGCGCCAGCAGCTTGGCCGGCCAGGTTAGTTACGAGCAGTACTTC
few	TRBJ2-2	TRBV19	.	CACRLEANTGELFF	TGTGCCTGCCGACTAGAGGCGAACACCGGGGAGCTGTTTTTT
.	TRBJ1-1	TRBV5-5	TRBD1	CASSYTGTGDLNTEAFF	TGTGCCAGCAGCTATACCGGGACAGGGGATTTGAACACTGAAGCTTTCTTT
few	TRBJ2-5	TRBV2	TRBD2	CASSGYSGGKETQYF	TGTGCCAGCAGTGGGTATAGCGGGGGGAAGGAGACCCAGTACTTC
few	TRBJ2-6	TRBV19	TRBD1	CATGQGVSGANVLTF	TGTGCCACCGGACAGGGGGTTTCTGGGGCCAACGTCCTGACTTTC
.	TRBJ1-4	TRBV6-6	.	CASRGMGSLNEKLFF	TGTGCCAGCAGAGGAATGGGCAGCCTAAATGAAAAACTGTTTTTT
.	TRBJ1-2	TRBV6-5	TRBD1	CASSLGDSRNGYTF	TGTGCCAGCAGTTTAGGGGACAGTAGAAATGGCTACACCTTC
few	TRBJ1-1	TRBV5-1	TRBD1	CASSSTGGNTEAFF	TGCGCCAGCAGCTCCACAGGGGGGAACACTGAAGCTTTCTTT
few	TRBJ1-1	TRBV4-1	.	CASSQALRNTEAFF	TGCGCCAGCAGCCAAGCCCTAAGGAACACTGAAGCTTTCTTT